The 21 T cell receptor delta chains below were found in one sample sequenced in a study of gamma-delta T cells after stem cell transplantation. TCRdb reanalysed the RT-PCR reads with CATT. The profile shows some 100 delta-chain clones, about 18% of them singletons. Material for sequencing was gamma-delta T cells. The receptor set was obtained from a human donor. It is not recorded whose cells these are; they may come from a transplant donor. This table probably holds off-target reads from a library built for another chain.

This clone is hyperexpanded (1% or more) within its sample. The chain couples TRDV1 to TRDJ1; tentatively, D is TRDD2 or TRDD3 (5 bases each). Trimming cost V 1 base and J 1 base, with 19 bases left between them. Germline V CDR1 and CDR2: TSWWSYY, QGS. This CDR3 is 18 amino acids long. CDR3 coding DNA: TGTGCTCTTGGGGAACGCCTTCTATCCCCCTGGGTCACCGATAAACTCATCTTT. This gives the protein CALGERLLSPWVTDKLIF.

This clone has just a few counts. The chain joins TRDV2 to TRDJ1; TRDD3 matches 11 bases. CDR3 length: 20 residues. Germline V gene sequence: CDR1 GEAIGNYY, CDR2 EKD. Trimming took 0 bases from V and 0 from J; bases not matched to a gene: 14. CDR3 amino acids: CACDTVGGGYVNLDTDKLIF. As DNA, the CDR3 is TGTGCCTGTGACACCGTTGGTGGGGGATACGTCAATTTGGACACCGATAAACTCATCTTT.

The V call is TRDV2, the J call TRDJ1, with 7 bases identical to TRDD3. Germline V lookup: CDR1 GEAIGNYY, CDR2 EKD. The V gene end was trimmed by 5 bases and the J gene end by 3 bases; junction bases not matched to a gene: 8. This CDR3 has 14 amino acids. CDR3 amino acids: CACGPGGTPDKLIF. The CDR3 bases are TGTGCCTGTGGCCCTGGGGGCACTCCCGATAAACTCATCTTT.

The chain carries TRDV2 and TRDJ1; 13 nucleotides match TRDD3. Trimming cost V 1 base and J 0 bases; bases outside gene matches: 10. CDR3 size: 19 residues. Germline V CDR1 and CDR2: GEAIGNYY, EKD. The DNA for the CDR3 is TGTGCCTGTGACACATGTACTGGGGGATACGAAGAGGACACCGATAAACTCATCTTT. Residues: CACDTCTGGYEEDTDKLIF.

CDR3 sequence: CACDTVPTRDWGNYTDKLIF. The CDR3 DNA reads as TGTGCCTGTGACACCGTCCCTACTAGGGACTGGGGGAATTACACCGATAAACTCATCTTT. This rearrangement joins TRDV2 to TRDJ1; the match to TRDD3 covers 9 bases. Germline V CDR1 and CDR2: GEAIGNYY, EKD. With V trimmed by 0 bases and J by 0 bases, 16 bases remained unmatched. The CDR3 is 20 amino acids.

This clone was counted a few times. CDR3 residues: CACDDVQLGDTDKLIF. CDR3 DNA: TGTGCCTGTGATGACGTCCAACTGGGAGACACCGATAAACTCATCTTT. This chain links TRDV2 with TRDJ1; the D gene is possibly TRDD3 (6 bases). Germline CDR1 GEAIGNYY, CDR2 EKD. Trimming shortened V by 4 bases and J by 0 bases, and 17 bases separated the two germline ends. The CDR3 length is 16 residues.

A few counts support this clone. The chain links TRDV2 to TRDJ1; TRDD3 agrees at 11 bases. Trimming took 0 bases from V and 0 from J; bases not matched to a gene: 8. The CDR3 has 18 amino acids. Germline CDR1 and CDR2: GEAIGNYY and EKD. In nucleotides, the CDR3 is TGTGCCTGTGACACCGTACTGGGGGATATCTCGAACACCGATAAACTCATCTTT. As protein: CACDTVLGDISNTDKLIF.

The chain links TRDV1 to TRDJ1; a possible D gene is TRDD3 (6 bases). The V gene lost 0 bases and the J gene lost 7 bases, with 30 bases spanning the gap. This CDR3 is built from 20 residues. Germline lookup yields CDR1 TSWWSYY and CDR2 QGS. The CDR3 is CALGELRALRPGARDGKLIF. The CDR3 DNA reads TGTGCTCTTGGGGAACTTCGGGCTCTACGTCCTGGGGCCAGGGACGGTAAACTCATCTTT.

Only a few counts were recorded for this clone. The chain links TRDV2 to TRDJ1; 9 bases match TRDD3. The CDR3 consists of 17 residues. In germline, CDR1 is GEAIGNYY, CDR2 EKD. Trimming removed 3 bases from V and 0 bases from J; junction bases left unmatched: 10. CDR3 bases: TGTGCCTGTGACTCGATTACTGGGGGACCGTACACCGATAAACTCATCTTT. Translating gives CACDSITGGPYTDKLIF.

The chain uses TRDV2 and TRDJ3, with unresolved D. Looked up from germline, CDR1 is GEAIGNYY and CDR2 is EKD. The CDR3 length is 18 residues. V lost 0 bases and J lost 0, with 11 bases in between. The CDR3 loop reads CACDTGAPSSWDTRQMFF. CDR3 bases: TGTGCCTGTGACACCGGGGCTCCAAGCTCCTGGGACACCCGACAGATGTTTTTC.

This clone was counted only a few times. This chain uses TRDV2 with TRDJ1; the match to TRDD3 covers 9 bases. The germline V gene has CDR1 GEAIGNYY and CDR2 EKD. The CDR3 totals 19 residues. V lost 0 bases and J lost 0; bases outside the gene matches: 13. The CDR3 protein is CACDTLQPGDTSNTDKLIF. Written as DNA, the CDR3 is TGTGCCTGTGACACCCTTCAGCCGGGGGATACCTCTAACACCGATAAACTCATCTTT.

This clone was observed a few times. The chain has TRDV2 and TRDJ1; TRDD3 matches 9 bases. The CDR3 consists of 18 residues. Trimming cost V 3 bases and J 2 bases; bases outside gene matches: 15. In germline, CDR1 is GEAIGNYY, CDR2 EKD. The CDR3 sequence: CACDSLLLTGGKTDKLIF. The DNA of the CDR3 is TGTGCCTGTGACTCCCTACTCTTAACTGGGGGAAAGACCGATAAACTCATCTTT.

The rearrangement joins TRDV2 to TRDJ1; maybe TRDD3 (6 bases). Germline V CDR1 and CDR2: GEAIGNYY, EKD. CDR3 size: 15 residues. V dropped 1 base and J dropped 3 bases, with 14 bases sitting between them. The CDR3 loop reads CACDTWGGGPDKLIF. The DNA of the CDR3 is TGTGCCTGTGACACTTGGGGTGGGGGCCCCGATAAACTCATCTTT.

This clone ranks as hyperexpanded. The chain combines TRDV1 with TRDJ1; no clear D gene. Germline CDR1 reads TSWWSYY; CDR2 reads QGS. The CDR3 covers 12 residues. The V end was cut by 4 bases, the J end by 10 bases, with 13 bases between. CDR3 DNA sequence: TGTGCTCTTGGGGGCCACCTGAGCGGACTCATCTTT. Translating gives CALGGHLSGLIF.

The chain is built from TRDV2 and TRDJ1; 12 nucleotides match TRDD3. This CDR3 contains 17 residues. V lost 1 base, J lost 9 bases, and 14 bases stayed unmatched. CDR1 GEAIGNYY and CDR2 EKD come from the germline V gene. CDR3 sequence reads: CACDTVLTGGYLQELIF. The DNA for the CDR3 is TGTGCCTGTGACACGGTCCTTACTGGGGGATACCTGCAAGAACTCATCTTT.

This clone has just a few counts. This chain uses TRDV2 with TRDJ1, with a tentative D call TRDD3 (6 bases). The CDR3 sequence is 20 residues long. Trimming shortened V by 0 bases and J by 6 bases, and 31 bases separated the two germline ends. Germline assignment: CDR1 GEAIGNYY and CDR2 EKD. The CDR3, as DNA: TGTGCCTGTGACACCTTACTGGGTGAGAGGACTGGGCCTCTAGGGAATAAACTCATCTTT. Protein sequence: CACDTLLGERTGPLGNKLIF.

This rearrangement joins TRDV2 to TRDJ2; D not resolved. This CDR3 comprises 12 residues. Germline CDR1 GEAIGNYY, CDR2 EKD. Trimming pared 4 bases from V and 5 bases from J, leaving 7 bases between. The DNA for the CDR3 is TGTGCCTGTGATAACCGAACAGCACAACTCTTCTTT. As protein: CACDNRTAQLFF.

This chain connects TRDV2 to TRDJ1; 8 bases map to TRDD3. V lost 3 bases and J lost 0; bases outside the gene matches: 2. Germline assignment: CDR1 GEAIGNYY and CDR2 EKD. The CDR3 runs 14 residues. As DNA, the CDR3 is TGTGCCTGTGACCCACTGGGGGACACCGATAAACTCATCTTT. Amino acids: CACDPLGDTDKLIF.

The rearrangement links TRDV2 to TRDJ1; 11 bases line up with TRDD3. V lost 3 bases and J lost 1; bases outside the gene matches: 15. This CDR3 is 19 amino acids long. Germline V gene data show CDR1 as GEAIGNYY and CDR2 as EKD. The CDR3 spells CACDPGTWGILRPTDKLIF. The DNA of the CDR3 is TGTGCCTGTGACCCTGGGACCTGGGGGATACTCAGACCCACCGATAAACTCATCTTT.

The table lists this clone with a few counts. This chain uses TRDV2 with TRDJ1; D possibly matches TRDD2 or TRDD3 (9 bases each). This CDR3 comprises 20 residues. V was cut by 3 bases and J by 0 bases, with 28 bases left in between. From germline, CDR1 is GEAIGNYY and CDR2 EKD. CDR3 sequence: CACDRLPTVLGDENTDKLIF. The CDR3, as DNA: TGTGCCTGTGACCGCCTTCCTACGGTACTGGGGGACGAGAACACCGATAAACTCATCTTT.

V is TRDV2 and J is TRDJ1, with 7 bases fitting TRDD3. This CDR3 is 19 amino acids long. The germline V gene encodes CDR1 GEAIGNYY and CDR2 EKD. V trimming: 3 bases; J trimming: 3 bases; junction bases outside the gene matches: 21. Here the CDR3 DNA reads TGTGCCTGTGACCCCGTCACCTCTCGGGCTGGGGGTACAGCCGATAAACTCATCTTT. Its protein is CACDPVTSRAGGTADKLIF.